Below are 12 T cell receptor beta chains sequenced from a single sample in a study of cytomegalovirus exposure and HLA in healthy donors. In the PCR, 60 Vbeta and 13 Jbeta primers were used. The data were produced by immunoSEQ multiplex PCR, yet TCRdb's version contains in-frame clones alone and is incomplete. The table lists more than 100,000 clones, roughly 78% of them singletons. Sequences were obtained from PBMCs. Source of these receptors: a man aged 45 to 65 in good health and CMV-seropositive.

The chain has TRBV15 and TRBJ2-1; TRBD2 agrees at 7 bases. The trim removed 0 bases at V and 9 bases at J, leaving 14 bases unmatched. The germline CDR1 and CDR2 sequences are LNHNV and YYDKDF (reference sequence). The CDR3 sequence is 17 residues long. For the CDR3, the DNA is TGTGCCACCAGCAGAGAACGTACTCCGGGACTAAGTGGTGAGCAGTTCTTC. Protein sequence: CATSRERTPGLSGEQFF.

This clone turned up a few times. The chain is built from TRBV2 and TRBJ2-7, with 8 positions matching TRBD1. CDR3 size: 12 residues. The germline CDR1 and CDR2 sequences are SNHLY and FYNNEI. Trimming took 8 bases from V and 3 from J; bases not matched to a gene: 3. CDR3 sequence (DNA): TGTGCCAGCTCCGACAGGGGCTACGAGCAGTACTTC. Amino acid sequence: CASSDRGYEQYF.

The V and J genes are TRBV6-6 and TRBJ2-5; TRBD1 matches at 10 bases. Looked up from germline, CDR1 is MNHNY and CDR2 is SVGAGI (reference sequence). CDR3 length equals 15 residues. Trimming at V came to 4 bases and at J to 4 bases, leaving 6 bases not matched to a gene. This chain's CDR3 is CASSSTGDRGETQYF. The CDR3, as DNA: TGTGCCAGCAGTTCAACTGGGGACAGGGGAGAGACCCAGTACTTC.

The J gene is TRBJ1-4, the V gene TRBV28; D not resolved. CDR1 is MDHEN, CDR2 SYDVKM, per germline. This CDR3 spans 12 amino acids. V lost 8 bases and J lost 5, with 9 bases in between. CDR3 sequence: CASRRRNEKLFF. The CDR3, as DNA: TGTGCCAGCCGGAGGAGGAATGAAAAACTGTTTTTT.

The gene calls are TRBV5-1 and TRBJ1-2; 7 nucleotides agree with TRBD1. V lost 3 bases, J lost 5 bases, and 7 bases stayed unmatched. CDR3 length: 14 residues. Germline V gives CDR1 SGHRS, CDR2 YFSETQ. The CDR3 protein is CASSSDRADYGYTF. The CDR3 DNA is TGCGCCAGCAGCTCCGACAGGGCGGATTATGGCTACACCTTC.

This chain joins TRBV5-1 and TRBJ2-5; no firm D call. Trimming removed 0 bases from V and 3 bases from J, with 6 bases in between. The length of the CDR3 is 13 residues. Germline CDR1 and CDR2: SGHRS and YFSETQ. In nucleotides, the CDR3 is TGCGCCAGCAGCTTGGGCGGCGAAGAGACCCAGTACTTC. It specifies CASSLGGEETQYF.

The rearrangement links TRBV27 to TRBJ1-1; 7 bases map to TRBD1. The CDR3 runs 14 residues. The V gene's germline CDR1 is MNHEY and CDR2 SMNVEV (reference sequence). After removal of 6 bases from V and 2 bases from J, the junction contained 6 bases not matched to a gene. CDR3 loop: CASSLAGGNTEAFF. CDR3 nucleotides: TGTGCCAGCAGCCTGGCAGGGGGTAACACTGAAGCTTTCTTT.

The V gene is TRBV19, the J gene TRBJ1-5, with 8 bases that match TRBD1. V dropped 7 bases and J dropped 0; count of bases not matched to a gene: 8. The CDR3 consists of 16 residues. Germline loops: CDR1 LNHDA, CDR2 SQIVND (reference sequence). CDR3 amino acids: CASTGQGLNSNQPQHF. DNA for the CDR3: TGTGCCAGTACTGGACAGGGCCTGAATAGCAATCAGCCCCAGCATTTT.

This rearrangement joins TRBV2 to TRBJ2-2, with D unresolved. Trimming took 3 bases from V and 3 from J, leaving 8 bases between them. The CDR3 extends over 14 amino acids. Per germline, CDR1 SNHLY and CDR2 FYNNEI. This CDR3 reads CASSDAEYTGELFF. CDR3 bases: TGTGCCAGCAGTGACGCGGAGTACACCGGGGAGCTGTTTTTT. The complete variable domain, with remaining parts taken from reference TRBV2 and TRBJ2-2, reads EPEVTQTPSHQVTQMGQEVILRCVPISNHLYFYWYRQILGQKVEFLVSFYNNEISEKSEIFDDQFSVERPDGSNFTLKIRSTKLEDSAMYFCASSDAEYTGELFFGEGSRLTVL.

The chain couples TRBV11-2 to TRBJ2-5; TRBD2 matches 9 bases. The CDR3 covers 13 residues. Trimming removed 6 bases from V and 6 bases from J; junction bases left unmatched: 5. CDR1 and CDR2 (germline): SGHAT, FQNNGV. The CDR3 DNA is TGTGCCAGCAGAAGCGGGGGGAAGAAGACCCAGTACTTC. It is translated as CASRSGGKKTQYF.

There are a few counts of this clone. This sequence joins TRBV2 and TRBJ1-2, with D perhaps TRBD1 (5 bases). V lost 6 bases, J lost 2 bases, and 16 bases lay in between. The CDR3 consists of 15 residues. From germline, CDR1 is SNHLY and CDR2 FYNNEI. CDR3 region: CASSSLSGINYGYTF. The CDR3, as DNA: TGTGCCAGCAGCTCTCTTTCAGGGATCAACTATGGCTACACCTTC.

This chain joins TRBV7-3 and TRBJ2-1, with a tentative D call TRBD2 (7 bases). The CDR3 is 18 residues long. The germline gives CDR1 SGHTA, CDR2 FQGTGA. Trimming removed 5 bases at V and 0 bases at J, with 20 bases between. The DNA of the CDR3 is TGTGCCAGCAGCCTAGGGGGTTTAGCGGGCCGCTCCTACAATGAGCAGTTCTTC. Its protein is CASSLGGLAGRSYNEQFF.